These T cell receptor beta chains were read from a single sample in a study of T cell responses to AZD1222 COVID-19 vaccine. The protocol was immunoSEQ multiplex PCR, while the TCRdb copy is restricted to in-frame clones and leaves out a portion. The sample shows about 120,000 clones, about 87% of them seen only once. The material was peripheral blood, obtained on day 0 of AZD1222 vaccination. The receptor source for this set is an adult in good health. The CDR3 runs from the conserved cysteine through the conserved F or W. The D gene is left open where the match is weak. Not every row has a clone size; where given, it reads once, few, many or a size class.

j_call d_call v_call clone_size cdr3_aa cdr3_nt
TRBJ2-7 - TRBV28 - CASSYSMIGDEQYF TGTGCCAGCAGTTATTCGATGATTGGGGACGAGCAGTACTTC
TRBJ1-4 - TRBV7-9 - CASSPWGAVGREKLFF TGTGCCAGCAGCCCATGGGGGGCCGTGGGGAGAGAAAAACTGTTTTTT
TRBJ2-6 TRBD2 TRBV5-4 - CASSPGGGSSGANVLTF TGTGCCAGCAGCCCCGGGGGGGGAAGCTCTGGGGCCAACGTCCTGACTTTC
TRBJ1-5 TRBD1 TRBV3-1/TRBV3-2 - CASSHKPGQNQPQHF TGTGCCAGCAGCCACAAGCCGGGACAGAATCAGCCCCAGCATTTT
TRBJ1-1 - TRBV20-1 - CSASLGNWDTEAFF TGCAGTGCTAGTTTGGGAAATTGGGACACTGAAGCTTTCTTT
TRBJ2-5 - TRBV28 - CASSLPPRETQYF TGTGCCAGCAGTTTACCCCCGAGAGAGACCCAGTACTTC
TRBJ1-2 TRBD1 TRBV11-2 once CASSLRTGIIYGYTF TGTGCCAGCAGCCTAAGGACAGGGATTATCTATGGCTACACCTTC
TRBJ1-4 TRBD1 TRBV6-5 - CASSPPDREREKLFF TGTGCCAGCAGTCCACCAGACAGGGAGCGAGAAAAACTGTTTTTT
TRBJ1-3 TRBD1 TRBV5-1 - CASSLEPGQGIGLSGNTIYF TGCGCCAGCAGCTTGGAACCCGGACAGGGAATAGGTCTGTCTGGAAACACCATATATTTT
TRBJ2-7 - TRBV4-1 - CASSQGQGIYEQYF TGCGCCAGCAGCCAAGGTCAGGGTATCTACGAGCAGTACTTC
TRBJ1-2 TRBD1 TRBV12-3/TRBV12-4 - CASSLGDSYGYTF TGTGCCAGCAGCTTGGGGGACAGCTATGGCTACACCTTC
TRBJ2-7 - TRBV21-1 - CASGALDDREKNEQYF TGTGCCAGCGGGGCCCTAGATGACAGGGAAAAAAACGAGCAGTACTTC
TRBJ1-1 - TRBV7-2 - CASSRRMNTEAFF TGTGCCAGCAGCCGTCGAATGAACACTGAAGCTTTCTTT
TRBJ1-6 TRBD1 TRBV6-5 - CASSWDRDPSSPLHF TGTGCCAGCAGTTGGGACAGGGACCCCTCTTCACCCCTCCACTTT
TRBJ2-5 TRBD2 TRBV2 - CASTGLGAYQETQYF TGTGCCAGCACGGGACTAGGGGCGTACCAAGAGACCCAGTACTTC
TRBJ1-5 - TRBV30 - CACASGTSLNQPQHF TGTGCCTGCGCGAGCGGGACAAGCCTAAATCAGCCCCAGCATTTT
TRBJ1-3 - TRBV6-6 few CASTPDSRSGNTIYF TGTGCCAGCACCCCGGACAGCCGCTCTGGAAACACCATATATTTT
TRBJ1-2 - TRBV7-9 - CASSPPGYGYTF TGTGCCAGCAGCCCGCCGGGCTATGGCTACACCTTC
TRBJ2-1 - TRBV13 once CASSSTGPEQFF TGTGCCAGCAGTTCCACCGGGCCTGAGCAGTTCTTC
TRBJ1-2 - TRBV5-6 - CASSSGTLGYGYTF TGTGCCAGCAGCTCCGGGACGCTGGGCTATGGCTACACCTTC
TRBJ2-3 TRBD2 TRBV14 few CASSPPGGRINTQYF TGTGCCAGCAGTCCCCCGGGAGGGAGAATCAATACGCAGTATTTT
TRBJ1-5 TRBD1 TRBV6-5 medium-sized CASSSSGTGESQPQHF TGTGCCAGCAGTTCATCCGGGACAGGGGAGAGTCAGCCCCAGCATTTT
TRBJ2-1 TRBD2 TRBV3-1/TRBV3-2 - CASSRGTSGGFEQFF TGTGCCAGCAGCCGCGGGACTAGCGGGGGGTTCGAGCAGTTCTTC
TRBJ1-1 - TRBV12-5 - CASGLVLYEGWSTEAFF TGTGCTAGTGGTTTGGTACTTTATGAGGGTTGGAGCACTGAAGCTTTCTTT
TRBJ2-6 - TRBV23-1 few CASGDSGANVLTF TGCGCCAGCGGAGACTCTGGGGCCAACGTCCTGACTTTC
TRBJ2-1 - TRBV18 - CASSGGPGYNEQFF TGTGCCAGCTCAGGGGGACCCGGGTACAATGAGCAGTTCTTC
TRBJ1-4 - TRBV7-9 few CASSLGTVGVGEKLFF TGTGCCAGCAGCCTTGGGACGGTCGGGGTAGGGGAAAAACTGTTTTTT
TRBJ1-3 - TRBV6-5 - CASRDDGSSGNTIYF TGTGCCAGCAGGGACGACGGTAGCTCTGGAAACACCATATATTTT
TRBJ1-5 - TRBV28 few CASGYNQPQHF TGTGCCAGCGGATATAATCAGCCCCAGCATTTT
TRBJ1-4 - TRBV5-1 - CASSLGGTNEKLFF TGCGCCAGCAGCTTGGGTGGGACTAATGAAAAACTGTTTTTT
TRBJ1-2 TRBD1 TRBV14 - CASSRNRGYGYTF TGTGCCAGCAGCCGAAACAGGGGCTATGGCTACACCTTC
TRBJ1-2 - TRBV7-8 - CASSSRGRNYGYTF TGTGCCAGCAGCTCCAGGGGCCGGAACTATGGCTACACCTTC
TRBJ1-3 - TRBV3-1/TRBV3-2 - CASSLHLRNTIYF TGTGCCAGCAGCCTACACCTGCGAAACACCATATATTTT
TRBJ2-3 - TRBV29-1 - CSVLGERYPPSTDTQYF TGCAGCGTTTTAGGTGAGAGATACCCACCTAGCACAGATACGCAGTATTTT
TRBJ2-7 - TRBV28 - CASSFTISPYEQYF TGTGCCAGCAGTTTCACTATCTCCCCTTACGAGCAGTACTTC
TRBJ2-2 TRBD1 TRBV5-6 - CASSLYGQGGTGELFF TGTGCCAGCAGCTTGTATGGACAGGGAGGCACCGGGGAGCTGTTTTTT
TRBJ2-3 - TRBV30 - CAWTTIRGGRDTQYF TGTGCCTGGACGACTATCAGGGGCGGTAGAGATACGCAGTATTTT